This T cell receptor (beta chain) was obtained from a study of Ad26.COV2.S vaccination and SARS-CoV-2 variants. In its sample, this clone was seen once. The J segment lost 7 bases and the V segment lost 7 bases, leaving 14 bases of the junction unmatched. CDR1 is LNHDA and CDR2 is SQIVND in the germline V gene (reference sequence). This CDR3 comprises 15 residues. As for treatment: roughly 19 received Ad26.COV2.S at low or high dose, single or two shots; 5 received placebo; per-sample allocation not given. Collection of samples fell on day 63 after the first vaccine or placebo injection. Some clones are missing from TCRdb's copy, which holds only in-frame ones; the method was immunoSEQ multiplex PCR. The repertoire holds approximately 420,000 clones, with 85% to 90% as singletons.

The chain employs TRBV19 and TRBJ2-5, with 8 bases lining up with TRBD2. Sample: peripheral blood, taken in a trial of Ad26.COV2.S vaccine versus placebo. The receptor was isolated from a person aged 18 to 65 who received the Ad26.COV2.S COVID-19 vaccine or a placebo. CDR3 nucleotides: TGTGCCAGTACGAGTCAGTCCAGCGGGGGATGGACCCAGTACTTC. It yields the protein CASTSQSSGGWTQYF.